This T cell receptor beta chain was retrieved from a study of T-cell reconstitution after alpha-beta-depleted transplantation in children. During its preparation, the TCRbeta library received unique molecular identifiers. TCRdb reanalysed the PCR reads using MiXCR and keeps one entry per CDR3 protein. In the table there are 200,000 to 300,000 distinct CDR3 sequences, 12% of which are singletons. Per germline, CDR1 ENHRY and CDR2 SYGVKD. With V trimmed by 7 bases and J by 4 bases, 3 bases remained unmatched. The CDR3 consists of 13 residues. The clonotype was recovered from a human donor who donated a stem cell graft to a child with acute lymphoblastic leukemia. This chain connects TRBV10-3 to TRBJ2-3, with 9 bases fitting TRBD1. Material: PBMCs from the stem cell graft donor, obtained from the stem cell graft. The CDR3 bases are TGTGCCATCACCGGACAGGGGCCAGATACGCAGTATTTT. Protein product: CAITGQGPDTQYF.